This TCR beta chain was captured in a study of post-analysis software for immune sequencing data. The wider study: The patients showed relapsing-remitting, secondary progressive and progressive-relapsing multiple sclerosis courses. Study-level points and caveats: Included in a set of roughly 5 TRBV segments more frequent in patients than controls were TRBV5-6, TRBV5-1 and TRBV20-1. Under the F measure, samples that were prepared in one batch clustered strongly together. A significant reduction in normalized Chao1 diversity was observed in multiple sclerosis patients versus controls.

The V gene's germline CDR1 is MNHNS and CDR2 SASEGT. The V gene lost 4 bases and the J gene lost 2 bases, with 16 bases spanning the gap. CDR3 length equals 16 residues. Turning to this clonotype: Its antigen is not identified.

Prepared TCR beta cDNA libraries contained unique molecular identifiers. About half a million cDNA molecules were recovered from an input of about 1 to 10 million T cells. TCRdb fed the PCR reads into MiXCR, producing one record per CDR3 protein. Of around 200,000 distinct CDR3 sequences in the sample, about 30% are singletons; the top ten hold less than 4%. The TCR was taken from a girl aged 2-17 years with multiple sclerosis. Source material: blood. This sequence joins TRBV6-1 and TRBJ2-3; a possible D gene is TRBD2 (7 bases). CDR3 amino acids: CASSGFSGGNTDTQYF. CDR3 bases: TGTGCCAGCAGTGGCTTTTCGGGGGGCAACACAGATACGCAGTATTTT.